Following are 29 T cell receptor beta chains from one sample sequenced in a study of shared clonotypes between healthy human individuals. The repertoire was sequenced with immunoSEQ multiplex PCR; TCRdb's copy has only in-frame clones and lacks some. The profile shows about 600,000 clones, almost 97% of them singletons. Sequences were obtained from naive CD4+ T cells sorted from blood. Subset given: CD45RA+ positively selected. All receptors come from a woman in her 30s in good health.

The V gene is TRBV6-5, the J gene TRBJ1-2; D remains unclear. From germline, CDR1 is MNHEY and CDR2 SVGAGI. Trimming removed 4 bases from V and 0 bases from J, with 3 bases in between. The CDR3 spans 12 residues. CDR3: CASSSSNYGYTF. The CDR3 region has the DNA TGTGCCAGCAGTTCCTCTAACTATGGCTACACCTTC.

This rearrangement joins TRBV29-1 to TRBJ2-7; no firm D call. The CDR3 has 14 residues. CDR1 SQVTM and CDR2 ANQGSEA come from the germline V gene. Trimming cost V 4 bases and J 3 bases, with 16 bases left between them. This chain's CDR3 is CSVGNWASNYEQYF. The DNA for the CDR3 is TGCAGCGTTGGGAATTGGGCATCCAACTACGAGCAGTACTTC.

The chain combines TRBV9 with TRBJ1-2, with a tentative D call TRBD1 (5 bases). Looked up from germline, CDR1 is SGDLS and CDR2 is YYNGEE. The ends were cut back, 4 bases at V and 3 bases at J, with 10 bases in the middle. The CDR3 length is 13 residues. CDR3 coding DNA: TGTGCCAGCAGCTCGGGGACGGACTATGGCTACACCTTC. Its protein product is CASSSGTDYGYTF.

The chain has TRBV9 and TRBJ2-5, with 9 bases lining up with TRBD1. The last part of the DNA fits TRBJ2-7 better; the J call may be wrong. There are 14 residues in the CDR3. Looked up from germline, CDR1 is SGDLS and CDR2 is YYNGEE. DNA for the CDR3: TGTGCCAGCAGCCTCCGGGACAGGGACTACGAGCAGTACTTC. Translation gives CASSLRDRDYEQYF.

CDR3 loop: CASSLAGLGLATDTQYF. In DNA form, the CDR3 reads TGCGCCAGCAGCTTGGCCGGGTTAGGACTAGCCACAGATACGCAGTATTTT. This chain joins TRBV5-1 and TRBJ2-3; TRBD2 agrees at 8 bases. The length of the CDR3 is 17 residues. Per germline, CDR1 SGHRS and CDR2 YFSETQ. V lost 0 bases, J lost 2 bases, and 8 bases stayed unmatched.

The chain combines TRBV4-1 with TRBJ1-5; TRBD1 matches at 8 bases. Trimming removed 4 bases from V and 0 bases from J; junction bases left unmatched: 5. The CDR3 totals 16 residues. Germline values: CDR1 MGHRA, CDR2 YSYEKL. Written as DNA, the CDR3 is TGCGCCAGCAGCCCCCGGACAGGGTTTAGCAATCAGCCCCAGCATTTT. Its translation: CASSPRTGFSNQPQHF.

The sample holds one count of this clone. CDR3 DNA: TGTGCCACCAGCCCCGGGGGTAGCTACTACGAGCAGTACTTC. It codes for CATSPGGSYYEQYF. The chain uses TRBV15 and TRBJ2-7; D is possibly TRBD2 (6 bases). The V gene lost 5 bases and the J gene lost 3 bases, with 14 bases spanning the gap. Germline CDR1 LNHNV, CDR2 YYDKDF (reference sequence). This CDR3 has 14 amino acids.

The chain carries TRBV9 and TRBJ1-6; D not resolved. This CDR3 is built from 14 residues. The V end lost 3 bases, the J end lost 7 bases, and 11 bases lay between the germline ends. Germline values: CDR1 SGDLS, CDR2 YYNGEE. The CDR3 region has the DNA TGTGCCAGCAGCGCTGGACCCGACAATTCACCCCTCCACTTT. Translating it yields CASSAGPDNSPLHF.

The chain uses TRBV10-3 and TRBJ2-2; D is possibly TRBD1 or TRBD2 (6 bases each). Germline V lookup: CDR1 ENHRY, CDR2 SYGVKD. This CDR3 has 14 residues. Trimming removed 10 bases at V and 0 bases at J, with 12 bases between. The CDR3 nucleotides read TGTGCCACACGGGGGCGTACGAACACCGGGGAGCTGTTTTTT. Its protein is CATRGRTNTGELFF.

V is TRBV5-1 and J is TRBJ1-3; D uncertain. The CDR3 length is 13 residues. V was pared by 5 bases and J by 2 bases, with 8 bases between. Germline V gives CDR1 SGHRS, CDR2 YFSETQ. In DNA form, the CDR3 reads TGCGCCAGCAGGACAAGTACTGGAAACACCATATATTTT. It is translated as CASRTSTGNTIYF.

The chain employs TRBV7-7 and TRBJ2-1; 8 bases line up with TRBD2. This CDR3 spans 15 amino acids. CDR1 is SSHAT and CDR2 is FNYEAQ in the germline V gene (reference sequence). The V gene end was trimmed by 5 bases and the J gene end by 2 bases; junction bases not matched to a gene: 5. CDR3 nucleotide sequence: TGTGCCAGCAGCCAAGGACTAGCAGCCTACAATGAGCAGTTCTTC. It codes for CASSQGLAAYNEQFF.

The rearrangement joins TRBV28 to TRBJ1-1; weak D call: TRBD1 (5 bases). CDR1 and CDR2 from the germline V gene are MDHEN and SYDVKM. The CDR3 length is 15 residues. Trimming left V 7 bases short and J 1 base short, with 16 bases between. The CDR3 nucleotides are TGTGCCAGCACCCTCGGGGGGGTGAGGAACACTGAAGCTTTCTTT. Its protein product is CASTLGGVRNTEAFF.

The chain couples TRBV28 to TRBJ2-3, with 9 bases aligning to TRBD2. Germline V gives CDR1 MDHEN, CDR2 SYDVKM. The J segment lost 2 bases and the V segment lost 6 bases, leaving 9 bases of the junction unmatched. The CDR3 contains 16 residues. CDR3 nucleotide sequence: TGTGCCAGCAGCCCTAGCGGGGAAGGGATCACAGATACGCAGTATTTT. Translated, it gives CASSPSGEGITDTQYF.

The gene calls are TRBV28 and TRBJ2-5, with D perhaps TRBD1 (6 bases). The V gene's germline CDR1 is MDHEN and CDR2 SYDVKM. The ends were cut back, 5 bases at V and 9 bases at J, with 19 bases in the middle. The CDR3 is 14 residues long. The CDR3 DNA follows: TGTGCCAGCAGTATACCGACAGGAGGATCGGCCCAGTACTTC. Translating it yields CASSIPTGGSAQYF. Combining the CDR3 with reference TRBV28 and TRBJ2-5 gives the whole variable domain DVKVTQSSRYLVKRTGEKVFLECVQDMDHENMFWYRQDPGLGLRLIYFSYDVKMKEKGDIPEGYSVSREKKERFSLILESASTNQTSMYLCASSIPTGGSAQYFGPGTRLLVL.

The chain carries TRBV14 and TRBJ1-6; D uncertain. The CDR3 has 13 residues. The germline V gene encodes CDR1 SGHDN and CDR2 FVKESK. The germline V and J ends were trimmed by 1 base and 9 bases, with 7 bases remaining between them. CDR3 loop: CASSQVGFSPLHF. In nucleotides, the CDR3 is TGTGCCAGCAGCCAAGTTGGATTTTCACCCCTCCACTTT. The whole variable domain, filled in from reference TRBV14 and TRBJ1-6, reads EAGVTQFPSHSVIEKGQTVTLRCDPISGHDNLYWYRRVMGKEIKFLLHFVKESKQDESGMPNNRFLAERTGGTYSTLKVQPAELEDSGVYFCASSQVGFSPLHFGNGTRLTVT.

V usage is TRBV28 and J usage is TRBJ2-7, with D perhaps assigned TRBD1 or TRBD2 (5 bases each). Germline CDR1 MDHEN, CDR2 SYDVKM. The CDR3 spans 13 residues. Deletions cut 2 bases from V and 12 bases from J, with 17 bases between. CDR3 loop: CASSLAGTPRLYF. Written as DNA, the CDR3 is TGTGCCAGCAGTTTAGCCGGGACCCCTAGGTTGTACTTC.

The genes are TRBV11-2 and TRBJ1-1, with D tentatively TRBD1 (6 bases). Looked up from germline, CDR1 is SGHAT and CDR2 is FQNNGV. V was pared by 1 base and J by 0 bases, with 15 bases between. CDR3 size: 17 residues. CDR3 coding DNA: TGTGCCAGCAGCTTAGGGGGACATCCAAAGGTGAACACTGAAGCTTTCTTT. This codes for CASSLGGHPKVNTEAFF.

The chain uses TRBV7-9 and TRBJ1-5; tentatively, D is TRBD1 (6 bases). The CDR3 is 13 amino acids. The V gene lost 3 bases and the J gene lost 7 bases, with 10 bases spanning the gap. CDR1 and CDR2 from the germline V gene are SEHNR and FQNEAQ (reference sequence). The CDR3 sequence is CASSLGATQPQHF. In DNA form, the CDR3 reads TGTGCCAGCAGCTTGGGGGCTACCCAGCCCCAGCATTTT.

V is TRBV4-1 and J is TRBJ2-1, with TRBD2 matching over 8 bases. The trim removed 3 bases at V and 7 bases at J, leaving 8 bases unmatched. CDR1 is MGHRA and CDR2 is YSYEKL in the germline V gene. The CDR3 loop spans 15 amino acids. The CDR3, as DNA: TGCGCCAGCAGCCATCCCGGGACTAGGACGAATGAGCAGTTCTTC. This sequence encodes CASSHPGTRTNEQFF.

This clone was seen only once. The CDR3, as DNA: TGTGCCAGCAGCCCCTCCACGGGACAGGGCTTCTACGAGCAGTACTTC. This gives the protein CASSPSTGQGFYEQYF. V and J are TRBV7-9 and TRBJ2-7; TRBD1 agrees at 9 bases. The germline gives CDR1 SEHNR, CDR2 FQNEAQ (reference sequence). This CDR3 region has 16 residues. V was pared by 5 bases and J by 3 bases, with 11 bases of the junction left unmatched.

The chain combines TRBV7-2 with TRBJ1-2, with a tentative D call TRBD1 (6 bases). V was pared by 5 bases and J by 3 bases, with 10 bases between. From germline, CDR1 is SGHTA and CDR2 FQGNSA. The length of the CDR3 is 13 residues. The CDR3 is CASSPDRYYGYTF. CDR3 DNA sequence: TGTGCCAGCAGCCCCGACAGGTACTATGGCTACACCTTC.

CDR3 sequence: CASSHGAAGELFF. Written as DNA, the CDR3 is TGTGCCAGCAGCCACGGGGCCGCTGGGGAGCTGTTTTTT. The V and J genes are TRBV6-5 and TRBJ2-2, with D perhaps assigned TRBD1 or TRBD2 (5 bases each). This CDR3 comprises 13 residues. The germline V and J ends were trimmed by 6 bases and 8 bases, with 13 bases remaining between them. Germline CDR1 MNHEY, CDR2 SVGAGI.

The chain links TRBV30 to TRBJ2-7, with a possible D match to TRBD2 (6 bases). The CDR3 totals 17 residues. The V and J ends lost 0 bases and 1 base respectively, with 19 bases between them. Germline values: CDR1 GTSNPN, CDR2 SVGIG (reference sequence). The CDR3 spells CAWSVLARSSSSYEQYF. The DNA for the CDR3 is TGTGCCTGGAGTGTCCTAGCGCGATCGTCCTCGTCCTACGAGCAGTACTTC.

This clone turned up a few times. V is TRBV7-9 and J is TRBJ1-5; TRBD1 might be the D (5 bases). Trimming removed 7 bases at V and 7 bases at J, with 17 bases between. CDR1 and CDR2 from the germline V gene are SEHNR and FQNEAQ (reference sequence). The CDR3 runs to 14 residues. As DNA, the CDR3 is TGTGCCAGCACGCCTGGAGGGGCCGGCCAGCCCCAGCATTTT. Its translation is CASTPGGAGQPQHF.

This clone was picked up one time. The V gene is TRBV11-2, the J gene TRBJ2-1; 8 bases are a match to TRBD2. The length of the CDR3 is 16 residues. The ends lost 1 base at V and 3 bases at J; junction bases unmatched: 5. CDR1 is SGHAT and CDR2 is FQNNGV in the germline V gene. CDR3 residues: CASSLVSGALYNEQFF. CDR3 sequence (DNA): TGTGCCAGCAGCTTAGTTAGCGGGGCTCTCTACAATGAGCAGTTCTTC. Supplemented by reference TRBV11-2 and TRBJ2-1, the full variable domain reads EAGVAQSPRYKIIEKRQSVAFWCNPISGHATLYWYQQILGQGPKLLIQFQNNGVVDDSQLPKDRFSAERLKGVDSTLKIQPAKLEDSAVYLCASSLVSGALYNEQFFGPGTRLTVL.

This sequence joins TRBV5-6 and TRBJ2-3, with D uncertain. Per the germline V gene, CDR1 is SGHDT and CDR2 is YYEEEE. Trimming shortened V by 3 bases and J by 6 bases, and 17 bases separated the two germline ends. The length of the CDR3 is 15 residues. For the CDR3, the DNA is TGTGCCAGCAGCTCTTTCTTGAAGGGTAAGGATACGCAGTATTTT. It is translated as CASSSFLKGKDTQYF.

This sequence joins TRBV6-1 and TRBJ1-4; D unresolved. The CDR3 covers 15 residues. Germline V CDR1 and CDR2: MNHNS, SASEGT. The germline V and J ends were trimmed by 6 bases and 4 bases, with 15 bases remaining between them. The DNA for the CDR3 is TGTGCCAGCAGCGACCGGACGGCAATTAATGAAAAACTGTTTTTT. Amino acid sequence: CASSDRTAINEKLFF.

J is TRBJ1-1 and V is TRBV19; D is possibly TRBD1 (5 bases). The CDR3 runs 16 residues. V gave up 7 bases and J gave up 1 base, with 19 bases separating them. The germline CDR1 and CDR2 sequences are LNHDA and SQIVND (reference sequence). The CDR3: CASKVEAGGTNTEAFF. The CDR3 DNA follows: TGTGCCAGTAAAGTAGAGGCGGGGGGAACGAACACTGAAGCTTTCTTT.

The chain couples TRBV11-3 to TRBJ2-1, with D uncertain. V shed 5 bases and J shed 5 bases, with 16 bases lying between them. The CDR3 runs to 15 residues. Germline values: CDR1 SGHNT, CDR2 YENEEA. The CDR3 DNA reads as TGTGCCAGCAGCCGTAACCAGGCGGAGCACAATGAGCAGTTCTTC. This sequence encodes CASSRNQAEHNEQFF.